This T cell receptor beta chain came from a study of shared clonotypes between healthy human individuals. The V gene's germline CDR1 is SGHRS and CDR2 YFSETQ. The CDR3 totals 14 residues. V was pared by 5 bases and J by 0 bases, with 11 bases between. DNA at about 200 ng, about 30,000 T cell genomes, went into sorted-subset replicate PCRs. The method was immunoSEQ multiplex PCR; TCRdb's version includes in-frame clones alone and lacks a portion of them. The sample contains roughly 2.5 million clones, approximately 94% of which appear only once. The table lists this clone with a count of one. The chain employs TRBV5-1 and TRBJ1-1, with a possible D match to TRBD1 (5 bases). The sample consisted of naive CD4+ T cells sorted from blood. The subset denotes: CD45RA+ positively selected. This clonotype was sampled from a man between 18 and 29 years old in good health. Written as DNA, the CDR3 is TGCGCCAGCAGACGTGACAGCATGAACACTGAAGCTTTCTTT. Protein product: CASRRDSMNTEAFF. The full variable domain, with the rest looked up from reference TRBV5-1 and TRBJ1-1, is KAGVTQTPRYLIKTRGQQVTLSCSPISGHRSVSWYQQTPGQGLQFLFEYFSETQRNKGNFPGRFSGRQFSNSRSEMNVSTLELGDSALYLCASRRDSMNTEAFFGQGTRLTVV.